This T cell receptor (beta chain) was sequenced for a study of technical replicates of blood from four donors. TCRdb's copy holds only in-frame clones and misses some; the assay was immunoSEQ multiplex PCR. The table lists about 80,000 clones, 89% of them singletons, with under 0.5% in the top ten. Germline V gene data show CDR1 as MNHEY and CDR2 as SMNVEV (reference sequence). Trimming took off 8 bases at V and 5 bases at J, with 19 bases between the two ends. The CDR3 totals 14 residues. The clonotype originates from a human donor in good health. This chain connects TRBV27 to TRBJ2-7; D might be TRBD2 (6 bases). Sequencing was carried out using T cells isolated from PBMCs. This CDR3 is CASGLGYGRHEQYF. CDR3 in DNA: TGTGCCAGCGGACTCGGTTACGGGAGACACGAGCAGTACTTC.